The text below deals with one T cell receptor (beta chain). It has no known antigen specificity. Within one base of it there is no much larger clone, and no base qualities were kept. These data originate in a study of T cells in localized non-small cell lung cancer (TCRdb year 2020). In terms of the full investigation: The study examined T cell repertoires in 200 to 250 patients with early-stage NSCLC and compared tumors with uninvolved tumor-adjacent lungs. The cohort was made up of 200 to 250 treatment-naive NSCLC patients whose localized lung tumors had been resected. A mean age of around 66 years was recorded for the NSCLC patients, of whom 120 to 150 were male and 107 were female. Points the paper makes about the study in general: Higher T cell density in blood was associated with longer overall survival, whereas higher clonality in adjacent lung was associated with shorter survival. A median of roughly 50 of the top 100 tumor clones turned up in the paired uninvolved adjacent lung, and approximately 30 of those clones also ranked among the top 100 of that same adjacent lung. Because of the exploratory design, TCR variables were selected using unadjusted p-values without false-discovery rate correction. Uninvolved tumor-adjacent lung showed the highest T cell clonality, higher than tumor, which suggests more focused antigenic responses in the uninvolved tumor-adjacent lung. Because multi-region tumor sequencing was not done, intratumor heterogeneity could not be ruled out.

The immunoSEQ Assay was used to sequence TCR beta CDR3 regions from DNA. As for the original processing: To compute T cell density, TCR beta template counts were normalized to usable DNA, which was estimated by amplifying housekeeping genes. Richness was estimated with the preseqR package, extrapolating to 400,000 templates for PBMC samples and 120,000 templates for tissue samples. Clonality was calculated as one minus Pielou's evenness. To identify tissue-enriched TCRs, differential abundance testing was run on productive amino-acid clonotypes with a minimum total count of 5 and an alpha of 0.1. The Jaccard Index and the Morisita Overlap Index were used to measure repertoire overlap between compartments. TCR beta CDR3s were clustered by GLIPH together with public tetramer-defined viral CDR3s, and at least three viral sequences plus V-gene enrichment were required for viral motifs. Sourced from immuneACCESS, this table was stored by TCRdb with only in-frame sequences that have V and J called. A share of the clones is absent; for the studies checked, an unresolved V gene accounts for under half, and the remainder has no known explanation. That table supplies the V and J calls and clone size; D and trimming were determined from the DNA. A total of about 59,000 clones appear in this sample, roughly nine tenths of them only once. About 20% of the sample lies in the top ten.

At diagnosis, tumor, uninvolved tumor-adjacent lung and peripheral blood were collected and then preserved as a mix of FFPE and fresh-frozen material. For TCR repertoire profiling, blood samples were analyzed in the form of peripheral blood mononuclear cells. Taken from cysteine to phenylalanine, the CDR3 has 15 residues. Only the CDR3 part of the read is kept: 45 bases, read in frame from the first base. Reading the germline V gene gives CDR1 MDHEN and CDR2 SYDVKM. Germline trimming: 4 bases from V, 3 bases from J; junction bases outside gene matches: 6. The chain was built from TRBV28 and TRBJ2-7; TRBD2 lines up with 10 middle nucleotides. The specimen comprised peripheral blood, sampled before any cancer treatment. The receptor was isolated from a man aged 40 to 75 with stage I lung adenocarcinoma. In nucleotide form, the sequence is TGTGCCAGCAGTTCCGCCTTAGCGGGAGGCTACGAGCAGTACTTC. It encodes CASSSALAGGYEQYF.